A selection of T cell receptor beta chains follows, all from one sample in a study of blood T cell repertoires in COVID-19. The protocol was immunoSEQ multiplex PCR, while the TCRdb copy is restricted to in-frame clones and leaves out a portion. The profile shows about 60,000 clones, 87% of them singletons. The sample was peripheral blood. The source is a human donor with acute or convalescent COVID-19. The donor label of this sample is uncertain. Both conserved end residues are part of each CDR3. The D gene is left open where the match is weak. Clone sizes are given selectively: once, few, many, or a class where the clone is expanded.

j_call d_call clone_size v_call cdr3_nt cdr3_aa
TRBJ1-1 TRBD1 . TRBV2 TGTGCCAGCAGTGTCGCAGGGGGCCCGAACACTGAAGCTTTCTTT CASSVAGGPNTEAFF
TRBJ2-1 . . TRBV29-1 TGCAGCGTTGAAGACAGGGAAAGGTACAATGAGCAGTTCTTC CSVEDRERYNEQFF
TRBJ2-7 TRBD2 . TRBV27 TGTGCCAGCAGTCCACTTATAAGCGGGATTATGTACGAGCAGTACTTC CASSPLISGIMYEQYF
TRBJ1-6 . . TRBV7-6 TGTGCCAGCAGCATACAGGGAGCGGATTCACCCCTCCACTTT CASSIQGADSPLHF
TRBJ1-6 . once TRBV27 TGTGCCAGCAGTTTAGGGGGCCCTGGGGGATATTCACCCCTCCACTTT CASSLGGPGGYSPLHF
TRBJ2-5 . . TRBV10-2 TGCGCCAGCAGTGACCCAGGGACTTTAAGTGGAGAGACCCAGTACTTC CASSDPGTLSGETQYF
TRBJ2-3 TRBD1 . TRBV7-7 TGTGCCAGCAGCCTCGACAGGGCCAGCACAGATACGCAGTATTTT CASSLDRASTDTQYF
TRBJ1-1 . . TRBV6-5 TGTGCCAGCAGCCCGTATGGGAAAGGGGGAACTGAAGCTTTCTTT CASSPYGKGGTEAFF
TRBJ2-3 TRBD1 . TRBV7-8 TGTGCCAGCAGTCGGGACAGCTTAAGCACAGATACGCAGTATTTT CASSRDSLSTDTQYF
TRBJ2-3 TRBD2 . TRBV6-4 TGTGCCAGCAGTAGCGGGGGGGCCACAGATACGCAGTATTTT CASSSGGATDTQYF
TRBJ2-7 . . TRBV7-9 TGTGCCAGCAGCTTGGGAACAGGGTCGGCCCCCTACGAGCAGTACTTC CASSLGTGSAPYEQYF
TRBJ2-5 TRBD1 . TRBV10-1 TGCGCCAGCAGTGGTCCGGGACAGGGAAAAGAGACCCAGTACTTC CASSGPGQGKETQYF
TRBJ1-3 . . TRBV5-1 TGCGCCAGCAGCTTGTCGGGGAGCTCTGGAAACACCATATATTTT CASSLSGSSGNTIYF
TRBJ2-5 . . TRBV18 TGTGCCAGCGCAGGGTCGGCGACCCAAGAGACCCAGTACTTC CASAGSATQETQYF
TRBJ2-2 TRBD2 few TRBV19 TGTGCCAGTAGTATTTCCCTTACTAGCGGGAGAGGGAAGGACGGGGAGCTGTTTTTT CASSISLTSGRGKDGELFF
TRBJ2-7 . . TRBV5-1 TGCGCCAGCAGCTGGACGACAGGAAGCTCCTACGAGCAGTACTTC CASSWTTGSSYEQYF
TRBJ1-4 TRBD1 . TRBV27 TGTGCCAGCAGTTTATCGAAGGGACAGGGATTAGAAAAACTGTTTTTT CASSLSKGQGLEKLFF
TRBJ1-4 TRBD1 once TRBV6-5 TGTGCCAGCTCCCGGGACAGAGATGAAAAACTGTTTTTT CASSRDRDEKLFF
TRBJ2-1 . . TRBV29-1 TGCAGCGTGGGAGGACAGGCCGGTTCGGGTGAGCAGTTCTTC CSVGGQAGSGEQFF
TRBJ1-4 TRBD1 once TRBV5-4 TGTGCCAGCAGCTTGTTGGGTGGGGGACAGGGCCCGGAAAAACTGTTTTTT CASSLLGGGQGPEKLFF
TRBJ2-3 . . TRBV7-2 TGTGCCAGCAGCGGTTGGGACTCCACAGATACGCAGTATTTT CASSGWDSTDTQYF
TRBJ1-6 . . TRBV29-1 TGCAGCGTTCTAGAGGGGGATTCACCCCTCCACTTT CSVLEGDSPLHF
TRBJ2-4 . . TRBV5-5 TGTGCCAGCAGCTTGCCTGGAGGGTTAACCAAAAACATTCAGTACTTC CASSLPGGLTKNIQYF
TRBJ2-2 . . TRBV21-1 TGTGCCAGCAGCCTTAGGCCCGCGGGTACTAACACCGGGGAGCTGTTTTTT CASSLRPAGTNTGELFF
TRBJ1-4 . . TRBV24-1 TGTGCCACCAGAGGCGGGGCCAATGAAAAACTGTTTTTT CATRGGANEKLFF
TRBJ1-4 TRBD1 once TRBV18 TGTGCCAGCTCACCAGGAGGGGGCCTTAATGAAAAACTGTTTTTT CASSPGGGLNEKLFF
TRBJ1-6 TRBD1 . TRBV5-1 TGCGCCAGCAGCTTTGGGACAGCTAATTCACCCCTCCACTTT CASSFGTANSPLHF
TRBJ2-5 . . TRBV7-2 TGTGCCAGCAGCCAGTCCGGGATTCAAGAGACCCAGTACTTC CASSQSGIQETQYF
TRBJ2-1 TRBD2 . TRBV7-8 TGTGCCAGCAGCCAGGGACTAGCGGGCCGCAATGAGCAGTTCTTC CASSQGLAGRNEQFF
TRBJ2-2 . . TRBV12-3/TRBV12-4 TGTGCCAGCAGTTTGAGTGACACCGGGGAGCTGTTTTTT CASSLSDTGELFF
TRBJ2-2 . . TRBV29-1 TGCAGCGTTTCTGAGGGAGCGAACACCGGGGAGCTGTTTTTT CSVSEGANTGELFF
TRBJ1-5 . . TRBV29-1 TGCAGCGTCTCACAGGGTTGGAATCAGCCCCAGCATTTT CSVSQGWNQPQHF
TRBJ2-2 TRBD2 few TRBV6-5 TGTGCCAGCAGTAGCGGGAGGGCCCGGACCGGGGAGCTGTTTTTT CASSSGRARTGELFF
TRBJ1-1 TRBD1 . TRBV5-5 TGTGCCAGCAGCGGGGACAGGGGGCGTAGCACTGAAGCTTTCTTT CASSGDRGRSTEAFF
TRBJ1-2 . . TRBV24-1 TGTGCCACCAGTGGGGGCAGTCGTACCTATGGCTACACCTTC CATSGGSRTYGYTF
TRBJ1-1 . . TRBV30 TGTGCCTGGCAGGGGTACACTGAAGCTTTCTTT CAWQGYTEAFF
TRBJ2-2 TRBD2 . TRBV7-3 TGTGCCAGCAGCCGGGGACTAGTCAACACCGGGGAGCTGTTTTTT CASSRGLVNTGELFF
TRBJ2-5 . . TRBV28 TGTGCCAGCAGTTTGATTAGCCTAGAGGAGACCCAGTACTTC CASSLISLEETQYF
TRBJ2-5 TRBD2 . TRBV11-1 TGTGCCAGCAGCTTCCTAGCGGAGGGACAAGAGACCCAGTACTTC CASSFLAEGQETQYF
TRBJ2-3 . once TRBV9 TGTGCCAGCAGCGTCCTCATCCCGACAGGGACTTTAACAGATACGCAGTATTTT CASSVLIPTGTLTDTQYF
TRBJ2-1 TRBD2 few TRBV19 TGTGCCAGTAGTATAGAAGCGGGAGGGACCTACAATGAGCAGTTCTTC CASSIEAGGTYNEQFF
TRBJ1-4 TRBD1 . TRBV19 TGTGCCAGTAGCCCTACAGGGGGCGTGAATGAAAAACTGTTTTTT CASSPTGGVNEKLFF
TRBJ1-2 TRBD1 . TRBV10-3 TGTGCCATCAGTCTGGGGGGACAGATCTATGGCTACACCTTC CAISLGGQIYGYTF
TRBJ1-6 . . TRBV15 TGTGCCACCAGCCCAAAAGCGGATTCACCCCTCCACTTT CATSPKADSPLHF
TRBJ1-2 . . TRBV25-1 TGTGCCAGCAGTGAAGCGGGGGACCTCTATGGCTACACCTTC CASSEAGDLYGYTF
TRBJ2-3 TRBD1 . TRBV5-1 TGCGCCAGCAGGTCCGGGACAGGGGGCGGAATGGGCACAGATACGCAGTATTTT CASRSGTGGGMGTDTQYF
TRBJ2-3 . . TRBV10-3 TGTGCCATCAGTGGAGGGCTAGCCTTAGATACGCAGTATTTT CAISGGLALDTQYF
TRBJ1-1 . . TRBV6-5 TGTGCCAGCAGAAACTCAGGGTCACCTGAAGCTTTCTTT CASRNSGSPEAFF
TRBJ1-2 TRBD1 . TRBV7-9 TGTGCCAGCAGCCTGGGACAGGGGAAAGACTATGGCTACACCTTC CASSLGQGKDYGYTF
TRBJ2-5 . . TRBV7-3 TGTGCCAGCAGCTTAACGTCGGCAGGTGGGGAGACCCAGTACTTC CASSLTSAGGETQYF
TRBJ2-7 . . TRBV10-3 TGTGCCAGCCGGGACACTTCCTACGAGCAGTACTTC CASRDTSYEQYF
TRBJ2-3 . . TRBV11-2 TGTGCCAGCAGCTACTCCGGACTAACAGATACGCAGTATTTT CASSYSGLTDTQYF
TRBJ1-2 . . TRBV5-1 TGCGCCAGCAGCTTGTCCTCGATATTAGAGGGTGGCTACACCTTC CASSLSSILEGGYTF
TRBJ2-3 TRBD2 . TRBV24-1 TGTGCCACCAGTGATTTGGTGGGACTAGCGGCCCGAGAGACGCAGTATTTT CATSDLVGLAARETQYF